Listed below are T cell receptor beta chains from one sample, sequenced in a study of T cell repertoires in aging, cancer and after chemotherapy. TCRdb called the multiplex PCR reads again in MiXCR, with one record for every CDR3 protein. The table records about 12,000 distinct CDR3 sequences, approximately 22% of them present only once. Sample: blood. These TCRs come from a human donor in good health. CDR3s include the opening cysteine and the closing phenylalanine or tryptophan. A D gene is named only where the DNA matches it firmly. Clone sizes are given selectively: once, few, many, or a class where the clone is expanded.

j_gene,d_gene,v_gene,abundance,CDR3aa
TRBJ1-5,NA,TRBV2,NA,CASSNTGYQPQHF
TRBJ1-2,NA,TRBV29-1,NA,CSAGTPNYGYTF
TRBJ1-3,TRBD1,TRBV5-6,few,CASSWAPTGGLGNTIYF
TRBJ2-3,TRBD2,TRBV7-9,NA,CASSPYRGVTDTQYF
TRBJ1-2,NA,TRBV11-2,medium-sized,CASSFWQGVDGYTF
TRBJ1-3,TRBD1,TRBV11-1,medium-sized,CASSSIQGRSGNTIYF
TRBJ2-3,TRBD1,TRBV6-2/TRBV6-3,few,CASSQPRDSYTDTQYF
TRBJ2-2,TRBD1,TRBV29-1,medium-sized,CSVERGRTGATGELFF
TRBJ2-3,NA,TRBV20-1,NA,CSARGGGADTQYF
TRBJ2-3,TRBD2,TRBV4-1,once,CASSRHQGLAGAPGRDTQYF
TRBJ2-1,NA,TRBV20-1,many,CSARDFQSSYNEQFF
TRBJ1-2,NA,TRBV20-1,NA,CSATGTPGLVSGGYTF
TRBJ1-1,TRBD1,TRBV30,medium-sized,CAWATGGGVNTEAFF
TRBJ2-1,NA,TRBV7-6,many,CASTTGFEDYNEQFF
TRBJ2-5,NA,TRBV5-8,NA,CASSFLSQETQYF
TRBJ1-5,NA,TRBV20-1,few,CSARDRGGNQPQHF
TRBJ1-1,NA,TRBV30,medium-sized,CAWTYTVRGTEAFF
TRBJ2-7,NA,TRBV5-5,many,CASSLKRDTRSYEQYF
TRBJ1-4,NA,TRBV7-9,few,CASSLATGFSEKLFF
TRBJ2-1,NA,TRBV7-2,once,CASSSPGGGEQFF
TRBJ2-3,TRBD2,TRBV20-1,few,CSARDLAGPTDTQYF
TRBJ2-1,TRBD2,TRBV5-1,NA,CASSRDGSGGLSYNEQFF
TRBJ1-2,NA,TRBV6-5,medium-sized,CASSYSRGGDYGYTF
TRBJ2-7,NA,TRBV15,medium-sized,CATSRDRGPYEQYF
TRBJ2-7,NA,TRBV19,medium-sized,CASSPGTNYEQYF
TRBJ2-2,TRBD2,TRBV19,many,CASSIPLAGGAGELFF
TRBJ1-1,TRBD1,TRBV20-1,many,CSATPGQDYREAFF
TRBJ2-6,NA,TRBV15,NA,CATSRSGGNVLTF
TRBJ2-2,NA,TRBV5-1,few,CASSWDMSTGELFF
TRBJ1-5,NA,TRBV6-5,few,CASRRYSNQPQHF
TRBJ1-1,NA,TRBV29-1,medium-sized,CSVGTVNTEAFF
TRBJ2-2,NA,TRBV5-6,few,CASSLVFRTANTGELFF
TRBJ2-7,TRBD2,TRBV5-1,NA,CASSLPGGDEQYF
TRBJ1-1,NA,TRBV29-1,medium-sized,CSVDKSNTEAFF
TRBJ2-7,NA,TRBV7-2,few,CASSLGGAEQYF
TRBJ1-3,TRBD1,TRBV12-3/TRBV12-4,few,CASSLGQVSGNTIYF
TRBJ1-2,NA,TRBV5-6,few,CASSPRGPDYGYTF
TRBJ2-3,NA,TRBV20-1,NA,CSASGALSTDTQYF
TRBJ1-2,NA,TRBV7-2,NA,CVSTPWGANYGYTF
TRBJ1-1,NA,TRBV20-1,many,CSARNRDGGNTEAFF
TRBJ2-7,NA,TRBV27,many,CASSSPEGSGEQYF
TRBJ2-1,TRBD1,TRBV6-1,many,CASSDNRGSDEQFF
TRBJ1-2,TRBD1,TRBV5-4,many,CASSGDRGFSGYTF
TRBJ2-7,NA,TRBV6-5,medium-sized,CASSYRVEGGYEQYF
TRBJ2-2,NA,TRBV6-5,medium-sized,CASSQGDSASGELFF
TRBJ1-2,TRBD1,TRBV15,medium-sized,CATSREGTGAPGYTF
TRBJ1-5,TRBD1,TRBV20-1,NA,CSVVTDRGDQPQHF
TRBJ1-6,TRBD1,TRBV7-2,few,CASSLGQGRGSPLHF
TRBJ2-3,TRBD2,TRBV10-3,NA,CAISGGPPDTQYF
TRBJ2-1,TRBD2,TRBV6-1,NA,CTSSYSTSGAANEQFF
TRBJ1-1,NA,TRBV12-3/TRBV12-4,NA,CASSQGRMNTEAFF
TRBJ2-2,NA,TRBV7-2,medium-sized,CASSLDGKTGELFF
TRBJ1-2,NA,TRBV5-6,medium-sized,CASIYGGPTYGYTF
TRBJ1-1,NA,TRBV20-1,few,CSAPSGQGAFF
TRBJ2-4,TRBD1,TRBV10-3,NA,CAISGQGRDIQYF